This TCR beta chain was recorded in a study of shared clonotypes between healthy human individuals. The V gene lost 6 bases and the J gene lost 2 bases, with 16 bases spanning the gap. The germline V gene encodes CDR1 MNHEY and CDR2 SVGAGI. The CDR3 runs 15 residues. Only in-frame clones appear in the TCRdb table, and some are missing; sequencing was by immunoSEQ multiplex PCR. The sample includes roughly 640,000 clones, approximately 79% seen only once; the top ten take 1.5% to 2%. The sequence derives from a young woman in good health. The chain has TRBV6-5 and TRBJ2-5; D is possibly TRBD2 (5 bases). The sequencing input was memory CD4+ T cells sorted from blood. Described subset: CD45RA-negative fraction. CDR3 region: CASSLQPGWQETQYF. The CDR3 bases are TGTGCCAGCAGCCTCCAACCGGGATGGCAAGAGACCCAGTACTTC.